This TCR beta chain originates from a study of blood T cell repertoires in COVID-19. The wider study: There were acute and convalescent COVID-19 samples, and they came from the United States, Italy and Spain.

This CDR3 spans 17 amino acids. The germline gives CDR1 SGHVS, CDR2 FQNEAQ. The junction had 13 bases not matched to a gene; V was cut back by 6 bases and J by 5 bases. The Seattle patients, enrolled during active infection, were followed longitudinally. Original processing methods: For nucleated cells, counts were estimated from reference gene primer amplification. Data came from immunoSEQ multiplex PCR; TCRdb stores just in-frame clones and leaves some out. V and J calls and clone size are given by that table; D and trimming were obtained from the DNA. The data contain a few hundred thousand clones, roughly 90% of them singletons.

The chain is built from TRBV7-8 and TRBJ2-5, with TRBD2 identical over 12 bases. Sequencing was done on a sample of peripheral blood. The TCR was taken from a man between 18 and 35 years old with COVID-19, enrolled during active disease. In DNA form, the CDR3 reads TGTGCCAGCAGGGGACTAGCGGGTCGTTCCGTGCGGGAGACCCAGTACTTC. This sequence encodes CASRGLAGRSVRETQYF.